This T cell receptor (beta chain) was observed in a study of OX40 agonist ivuxolimab in advanced cancers. Overall study: Of the participants, about 40% had some prior anti-PD-1, anti-PD-L1 or anti-CTLA-4 therapy, which was allowed.

Sequenced by immunoSEQ multiplex PCR; TCRdb stores in-frame clones only, minus some. Among approximately 31,000 clones listed, about three quarters were seen once. Trimming removed 3 bases from V and 0 bases from J, with 12 bases in between. CDR1 and CDR2 (germline): SEHNR, FQNEAQ (reference sequence). The CDR3 runs to 15 residues. The origin of this receptor is an adult with an advanced solid tumor such as melanoma, head and neck, liver or kidney cancer. This specimen consisted of CD4+ or CD8+ T cells sorted from blood, obtained in a trial of the OX40 agonist ivuxolimab. The V call is TRBV7-9, the J call TRBJ2-7; D is possibly TRBD2 (5 bases). Here the CDR3 DNA reads TGTGCCAGCAGCTTCTCCCTGGGAGTCTCCTACGAGCAGTACTTC. As protein: CASSFSLGVSYEQYF.